This T cell receptor beta chain originates from a study of neurological immune-mediated disorders. TCRdb re-analysed the 5' RACE reads in MiXCR, keeping a single row per CDR3 protein. The top ten clones hold under 25% of a sample with around 18,000 distinct CDR3 sequences, roughly a fifth of them seen once. The CDR3 has 15 residues. Germline V gene lookup returns CDR1 MNHEY and CDR2 SMNVEV (reference sequence). Trimming took 2 bases from V and 6 from J, leaving 14 bases between them. This clonotype was recorded many times. The chain links TRBV27 to TRBJ2-1; D gene ambiguous. The sample taken for sequencing was PBMCs. The receptor's source is a man in his fifties or sixties in good health. The DNA for the CDR3 is TGTGCCAGCAGTTTAGCGCGTCCCCGGTCCAATGAGCAGTTCTTC. Amino acids: CASSLARPRSNEQFF.